This TCR beta chain was identified in a study of T cell changes during pregnancy in multiple sclerosis. This clone was counted only a few times. CDR1 LGHNA and CDR2 YNFKEQ come from the germline V gene. CDR3 length: 13 residues. V was pared by 2 bases and J by 0 bases, with 4 bases between. The table came from immunoSEQ multiplex PCR; TCRdb's copy has only in-frame clones and leaves some out. The repertoire holds 66,000 or so clones, with 85% to 90% as singletons. The specimen comprised peripheral blood, sampled in the first trimester of pregnancy. J is TRBJ1-1 and V is TRBV4-2; D remains unclear. The receptor comes from a female donor in good health, enrolled as a control in a pregnancy study. CDR3 nucleotide sequence: TGTGCCAGCAGCCAATCCGTGAACACTGAAGCTTTCTTT. It yields the protein CASSQSVNTEAFF.